The source of this T cell receptor (beta chain) is a study of PD-L1 blockade in urothelial cancer. Described time point: peripheral blood 6 weeks after treatment start. Urothelial carcinoma in patients was locally advanced or metastatic. The V gene's germline CDR1 is MNHEY and CDR2 SMNVEV (reference sequence). V was clipped by 5 bases and J by 7 bases; unmatched bases: 13. This CDR3 region has 16 residues. Profiled with immunoSEQ multiplex PCR; TCRdb holds only in-frame clones, not every one. This sample carries around 66,000 clones, about 90% of them seen once, and the ten largest clones take roughly 12%.

This TCR derives from a man in his fifties or sixties with urothelial cancer. The rearrangement links TRBV27 to TRBJ2-1, with TRBD2 matching over 8 bases. The specimen was PBMCs, collected around atezolizumab (anti-PD-L1) treatment. CDR3 loop: CASSRAGTRLPNEQFF. The CDR3 coding sequence is TGTGCCAGCAGTCGCGCCGGGACTAGACTTCCGAATGAGCAGTTCTTC.